The 27 T cell receptor beta chains in this list originate from one sample, sequenced in a study of shared clonotypes between healthy human individuals. Profiling relied on immunoSEQ multiplex PCR, and the TCRdb table lists in-frame clones only, not all of them. Of 300,000 to 350,000 clones in the sample, roughly 70% were seen once. The specimen was memory CD4+ T cells sorted from blood. The sample's subset: CD45RA-negative fraction. These receptors came from a young man in good health.

The chain combines TRBV5-1 with TRBJ1-1, with D tentatively TRBD1 (6 bases). In germline, CDR1 is SGHRS, CDR2 YFSETQ. The CDR3 length is 15 residues. V lost 4 bases and J lost 1, with 14 bases in between. The CDR3 bases are TGCGCCAGCAGCCCACAGACAGGAGGGAACACTGAAGCTTTCTTT. Amino acid sequence: CASSPQTGGNTEAFF.

The chain is built from TRBV1 and TRBJ2-3; the D call TRBD2 from the table was never checked on the DNA. TRBV1 is a listed pseudogene. This CDR3 contains 20 residues. CDR3 in amino acids: CTSSQEVLGSSGRPTDTQYF. DNA for the CDR3: TGCACCAGCAGCCAAGAGGTCCTCGGGAGTAGCGGGAGGCCCACAGATACGCAGTATTTT.

The V call is TRBV27, the J call TRBJ2-6; D gene ambiguous. The germline V gene encodes CDR1 MNHEY and CDR2 SMNVEV (reference sequence). The CDR3 has 16 residues. Trimming took off 3 bases at V and 0 bases at J, with 9 bases between the two ends. CDR3 DNA sequence: TGTGCCAGCAGTTTCGTGTCTCCCTCTGGGGCCAACGTCCTGACTTTC. This sequence encodes CASSFVSPSGANVLTF.

This clone was seen repeatedly, ten times or more. The V gene is TRBV5-6, the J gene TRBJ2-5; D is unclear. The germline V gene has CDR1 SGHDT and CDR2 YYEEEE. This CDR3 is 11 amino acids long. V was clipped by 1 base and J by 4 bases, with 2 bases between them. In DNA, the CDR3 is TGTGCCAGCAGCTTGAGAGAGACCCAGTACTTC. This codes for CASSLRETQYF. Combining the CDR3 with reference TRBV5-6 and TRBJ2-5 gives the whole variable domain DAGVTQSPTHLIKTRGQQVTLRCSPKSGHDTVSWYQQALGQGPQFIFQYYEEEERQRGNFPDRFSGHQFPNYSSELNVNALLLGDSALYLCASSLRETQYFGPGTRLLVL.

The rearrangement uses TRBV2 and TRBJ2-7; 9 nucleotides match TRBD1. The V gene's germline CDR1 is SNHLY and CDR2 FYNNEI. Trimming cost V 8 bases and J 5 bases; bases outside gene matches: 7. CDR3 length: 13 residues. CDR3 bases: TGTGCCAGCTGTGGGACAGGGTGGAACGAGCAGTACTTC. Translated, it gives CASCGTGWNEQYF.

This clone came up once. The V and J genes are TRBV6-1 and TRBJ2-1; 12 bases are a match to TRBD2. This CDR3 region has 15 residues. With V trimmed by 7 bases and J by 6 bases, 7 bases remained unmatched. The germline CDR1 and CDR2 sequences are MNHNS and SASEGT. This CDR3 reads CASTLTSGRLNEQFF. For the CDR3, the DNA is TGTGCCAGCACCCTGACTAGCGGGAGACTCAATGAGCAGTTCTTC.

CDR3 nucleotide sequence: TGTGCCAGCAGCTTAGAAGCCAGGGGGGTCCCGAGCTCCTACAATGAGCAGTTCTTC. This gives the protein CASSLEARGVPSSYNEQFF. The chain joins TRBV7-2 to TRBJ2-1; TRBD1 might be the D (7 bases). Trimming stripped 1 base from V and 0 bases from J, with 19 bases between. The germline V gene encodes CDR1 SGHTA and CDR2 FQGNSA. The CDR3 is 19 amino acids.

The V and J genes are TRBV27 and TRBJ2-2; 9 positions agree with TRBD1. Per germline, CDR1 MNHEY and CDR2 SMNVEV (reference sequence). V gave up 6 bases and J gave up 7 bases; unmatched junction bases: 9. This CDR3 spans 15 amino acids. The CDR3 nucleotides read TGTGCCAGCAGACGAGTAGGGACAGGGTTCGGGGAGCTGTTTTTT. Amino acids: CASRRVGTGFGELFF.

The chain links TRBV29-1 to TRBJ1-2; D is possibly TRBD1 (5 bases). Germline CDR1 SQVTM, CDR2 ANQGSEA. Trimming took off 7 bases at V and 5 bases at J, with 20 bases between the two ends. The CDR3 is 14 amino acids. CDR3 amino acids: CSASGTAKSYGYTF. The CDR3 DNA sequence: TGCAGCGCGTCCGGGACCGCGAAGAGTTATGGCTACACCTTC.

This chain uses TRBV28 with TRBJ1-4, with 9 bases matching TRBD1. Germline CDR1 MDHEN, CDR2 SYDVKM. There are 15 residues in the CDR3. V shed 6 bases, J shed 7 bases, and the junction held 9 bases outside the gene matches. The CDR3 bases are TGTGCCAGCAGCCGCCCGCGACAGGGGGTTGAAAAACTGTTTTTT. It yields the protein CASSRPRQGVEKLFF.

This clone is a singleton in its sample. V usage is TRBV14 and J usage is TRBJ2-1, with D uncertain. Germline lookup yields CDR1 SGHDN and CDR2 FVKESK. With 3 bases removed from V and 3 bases from J, the gap between germline ends came to 9 bases. The CDR3 runs 14 residues. CDR3 DNA sequence: TGTGCCAGCAGCCACCGCGGATACTACAATGAGCAGTTCTTC. Its translation is CASSHRGYYNEQFF.

This clone was detected only a few times. The J gene is TRBJ2-3, the V gene TRBV7-8; 10 nucleotides line up with TRBD2. With V trimmed by 7 bases and J by 9 bases, 4 bases remained unmatched. CDR3 length equals 12 residues. CDR1 and CDR2 (germline): SGHVS, FQNEAQ. The CDR3 DNA sequence: TGTGCCAGCAACCTAGCGGGAGCCACGCAGTATTTT. Translating gives CASNLAGATQYF.

This clone was found once. At one boundary the junction diverges from the germline segment, which might be a read error. V usage is TRBV6-6 and J usage is TRBJ2-4, with 10 bases fitting TRBD1. This CDR3 contains 13 residues. CDR1 and CDR2 (germline): MNHNY, SVGAGI (reference sequence). This CDR3 is CASSYTIRDRGGF. CDR3 bases: TGTGCCAGCAGTTACACCATCCGGGACAGGGGCGGCTTC.

V is TRBV29-1 and J is TRBJ2-7; 7 nucleotides align to TRBD2. V shed 2 bases, J shed 2 bases, and the junction held 21 bases outside the gene matches. Germline CDR1 and CDR2: SQVTM and ANQGSEA. This CDR3 region has 19 residues. The CDR3 reads CSVESPSGGTRGSPYEQYF. The CDR3, as DNA: TGCAGCGTTGAATCCCCTAGCGGAGGAACCCGAGGAAGCCCCTACGAGCAGTACTTC.

The chain recombines TRBV6-5 with TRBJ2-7; weak D call: TRBD2 (5 bases). There are 13 residues in the CDR3. Germline loops: CDR1 MNHEY, CDR2 SVGAGI. Between the trimmed V and J ends, which lost 1 base and 2 bases, there was a span of 6 bases. The CDR3 loop is CASSYFSAYEQYF. CDR3 bases: TGTGCCAGCAGTTACTTTAGCGCCTACGAGCAGTACTTC.

V is TRBV11-3 and J is TRBJ2-4, with 8 bases lining up with TRBD1. The germline V gene has CDR1 SGHNT and CDR2 YENEEA. The CDR3 is 16 amino acids. The junction had 6 bases not matched to a gene; V was cut back by 5 bases and J by 0 bases. The CDR3 protein is CASSQTDRGAKNIQYF. The CDR3 bases are TGTGCCAGCAGCCAGACCGACAGGGGAGCCAAAAACATTCAGTACTTC.

The rearrangement uses TRBV6-5 and TRBJ2-7; 11 bases line up with TRBD1. Per germline, CDR1 MNHEY and CDR2 SVGAGI. The CDR3 length is 15 residues. The V and J ends lost 2 bases and 6 bases, in that order; junction bases with no gene match: 6. The CDR3 DNA is TGTGCCAGCAGTTACACAGGACAGGGGGCCGGCGAGCAGTACTTC. Residues: CASSYTGQGAGEQYF.

The chain joins TRBV7-9 to TRBJ1-4, with D possibly matching TRBD1 (6 bases). This CDR3 spans 16 amino acids. V was cut by 5 bases and J by 8 bases, with 21 bases left in between. Germline V lookup: CDR1 SEHNR, CDR2 FQNEAQ (reference sequence). The CDR3 reads CASSPTNIRGGEKLFF. CDR3 coding DNA: TGTGCCAGCAGCCCTACTAATATCAGGGGAGGAGAAAAACTGTTTTTT.

The gene calls are TRBV27 and TRBJ1-2, with no clear D. The CDR3 is 13 amino acids. Trimming stripped 4 bases from V and 4 bases from J, with 10 bases between. CDR1 is MNHEY and CDR2 is SMNVEV in the germline V gene (reference sequence). The CDR3 protein is CASSSSGGYGYTF. As DNA, the CDR3 is TGTGCCAGCAGTTCCTCAGGAGGCTATGGCTACACCTTC.

V and J are TRBV2 and TRBJ2-3; D uncertain. This CDR3 contains 14 residues. Germline V gene sequence: CDR1 SNHLY, CDR2 FYNNEI. V lost 4 bases and J 0 bases, leaving 8 bases between the germline ends. This CDR3 is CASSATESTDTQYF. The CDR3 DNA reads TGTGCCAGCAGTGCGACCGAGAGCACAGATACGCAGTATTTT.

J is TRBJ1-1 and V is TRBV6-6; TRBD1 is a possible D gene (5 bases). Germline V gene sequence: CDR1 MNHNY, CDR2 SVGAGI (reference sequence). Trimming shortened V by 7 bases and J by 5 bases, and 11 bases separated the two germline ends. The CDR3 is made up of 12 amino acids. The CDR3, as DNA: TGTGCCAGCACTTCCGGGGGTACTGAAGCTTTCTTT. It codes for CASTSGGTEAFF.

The chain uses TRBV5-6 and TRBJ2-5; 13 bases are a match to TRBD2. V was clipped by 0 bases and J by 6 bases; unmatched bases: 5. The germline V gene has CDR1 SGHDT and CDR2 YYEEEE. This CDR3 region has 16 residues. In DNA form, the CDR3 reads TGTGCCAGCAGCTTGGCGGGACTAGCGGGAAGGAAGACCCAGTACTTC. Amino acids: CASSLAGLAGRKTQYF.

The gene calls are TRBV7-9 and TRBJ2-5, with 8 nucleotides matching TRBD2. The V segment lost 5 bases and the J segment 4 bases; nucleotides outside the gene matches: 15. The CDR3 length is 17 residues. The V gene's germline CDR1 is SEHNR and CDR2 FQNEAQ (reference sequence). DNA of the CDR3: TGTGCCAGCAGCCGGGGACTAGTGGCAGGCCGGGGAGAGACCCAGTACTTC. Translated: CASSRGLVAGRGETQYF.

This CDR3 is CASSVSSAGELFF. The CDR3 DNA reads TGTGCCAGCAGTGTCTCTAGCGCCGGGGAGCTGTTTTTT. J is TRBJ2-2 and V is TRBV2, with TRBD2 as a possible D gene (6 bases). Germline lookup yields CDR1 SNHLY and CDR2 FYNNEI. V was pared by 4 bases and J by 6 bases, with 9 bases between. The CDR3 extends over 13 amino acids.

V gene TRBV11-2 combines with J gene TRBJ2-1; the D gene is possibly TRBD1 (5 bases). The CDR3 runs 13 residues. CDR1 is SGHAT and CDR2 is FQNNGV in the germline V gene. V was cut by 3 bases and J by 9 bases, with 12 bases left in between. CDR3 nucleotide sequence: TGTGCCAGCAGCTTGAATCGAAGGGGTGAGCAGTTCTTC. Protein sequence: CASSLNRRGEQFF.

The CDR3 sequence: CASSSYRAGGVQETQYF. CDR3 DNA: TGCGCCAGCAGCTCCTATAGAGCGGGGGGGGTCCAAGAGACCCAGTACTTC. The rearrangement uses TRBV5-1 and TRBJ2-5; 10 bases line up with TRBD2. Germline V lookup: CDR1 SGHRS, CDR2 YFSETQ. Trimming cost V 3 bases and J 1 base; bases outside gene matches: 9. The CDR3 runs 17 residues.

The chain recombines TRBV6-5 with TRBJ2-7; D perhaps matches TRBD2 (5 bases). The CDR3 is 13 residues long. CDR1 is MNHEY and CDR2 is SVGAGI in the germline V gene. Trimming took off 6 bases at V and 0 bases at J, with 9 bases between the two ends. Here the CDR3 DNA reads TGTGCCAGCAGACGCCGGGACTCCTACGAGCAGTACTTC. Its translation: CASRRRDSYEQYF.